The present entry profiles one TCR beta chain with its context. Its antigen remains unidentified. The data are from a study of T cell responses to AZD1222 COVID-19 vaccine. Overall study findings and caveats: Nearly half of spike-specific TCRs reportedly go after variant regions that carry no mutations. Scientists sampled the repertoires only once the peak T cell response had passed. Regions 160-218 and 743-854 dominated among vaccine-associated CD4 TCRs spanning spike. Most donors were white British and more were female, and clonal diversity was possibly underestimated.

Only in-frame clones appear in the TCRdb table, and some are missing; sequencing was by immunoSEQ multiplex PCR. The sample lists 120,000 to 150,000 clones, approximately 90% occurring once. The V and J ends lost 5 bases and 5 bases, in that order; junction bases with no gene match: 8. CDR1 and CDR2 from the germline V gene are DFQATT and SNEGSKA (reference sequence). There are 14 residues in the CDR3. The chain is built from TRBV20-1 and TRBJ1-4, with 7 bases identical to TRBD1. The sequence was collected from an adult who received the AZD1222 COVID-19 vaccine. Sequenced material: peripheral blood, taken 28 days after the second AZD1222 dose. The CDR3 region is CSARDRVGNEKLFF. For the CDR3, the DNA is TGCAGTGCTCGTGACAGGGTTGGGAATGAAAAACTGTTTTTT.